This TCR beta chain was observed in a study of T cells in narcolepsy. Study as a whole: Donors had narcolepsy type 1 or type 2, or were healthy controls. Study results and caveats: Autoreactive HCRT-specific and TRIB2-specific clonotypes were marked in same-patient CSF-versus-blood CD4+ comparisons. No autoreactive T cell clone sequences appeared in some memory CD4+ repertoires. Healthy controls reportedly lacked the autoreactive clonotypes serially found in patients' blood.

TCRdb keeps only in-frame clones here, not all; method: immunoSEQ multiplex PCR. The profile shows fewer than 40,000 clones, roughly 80% of them singletons. This CDR3 has 16 amino acids. Deletions cut 3 bases from V and 5 bases from J, with 20 bases between. Germline-derived CDR1 and CDR2 are MNHEY and SVGAGI. Notes on this clone: Its antigen remains unknown.

The rearrangement links TRBV6-5 to TRBJ2-7, with a tentative D call TRBD2 (7 bases). This receptor was identified in a human donor in good health. Material for sequencing was memory (CD45RA-) CD4+ T cells from blood. CDR3 protein: CASSYARGAGGHEQYF. CDR3 sequence (DNA): TGTGCCAGCAGTTATGCCCGGGGGGCAGGTGGACACGAGCAGTACTTC.